These 5 T cell receptor beta chains share one sample of origin, sequenced in a study of spatial heterogeneity in lung cancer. In TCRdb, the 5' RACE reads were re-called with MiXCR into one record per CDR3 protein. The sample shows 3,800 or so distinct CDR3 sequences, approximately 53% of them seen only once. Time point of the sample: sample taken at primary tumor resection. Sequencing was performed on whole RNA extracted from tumor and nontumor lung tissue, or from frozen PBMC, and the material was left unsorted. The material was PBMCs, obtained at surgery. The origin of the receptors is a female donor with early-stage non-small cell lung cancer.

Concerning this clonotype: Little can be read into the size of this beta chain, an off-target read in a library designed for alpha chains. The J gene is TRBJ2-3, the V gene TRBV29-1, with 10 bases lining up with TRBD1. J lost 3 bases, V lost 1 base, and 1 base had no gene match. CDR1 and CDR2 (germline): SQVTM, ANQGSEA. CDR3 length: 14 residues. CDR3: CSVEGTGGTDTQYF. The CDR3 nucleotides are TGCAGCGTTGAAGGGACAGGGGGGACAGATACGCAGTATTTT.

In the case of this clonotype: Because the library targeted alpha chains, this beta chain is an off-target read whose size means little. The chain has TRBV20-1 and TRBJ2-2; D gene ambiguous. There are 15 residues in the CDR3. Germline CDR1 reads DFQATT; CDR2 reads SNEGSKA (reference sequence). Trimming shortened V by 0 bases and J by 7 bases, and 15 bases separated the two germline ends. DNA of the CDR3: TGCAGTGCTAGAGATGGAGTAGGAACGCTCGGGGAGCTGTTTTTT. Translation: CSARDGVGTLGELFF.

This clonotype was detected only a few times. This beta chain is an off-target read within a library intended for alpha chains, so its frequency means little. V and J are TRBV29-1 and TRBJ2-1; 9 bases map to TRBD2. The trim removed 2 bases at V and 3 bases at J, leaving 5 bases unmatched. Germline CDR1 reads SQVTM; CDR2 reads ANQGSEA. The CDR3 sequence is 15 residues long. The CDR3, as DNA: TGCAGCGTTGAACTAGCTAGCGGGATCTACAATGAGCAGTTCTTC. Its protein product is CSVELASGIYNEQFF.

Turning to this clonotype: One end of the junction varies from germline; a read error may be responsible. For a library built for alpha chains, this beta chain is a stray read; little rests on its size. The rearrangement joins TRBV20-1 to TRBJ2-4; TRBD2 might be the D (5 bases). CDR1 is DFQATT, CDR2 SNEGSKA, per germline (reference sequence). This CDR3 has 14 residues. The CDR3 DNA reads as TGCAGTGCAAGAGGGTCTGTAGCCAAAAACATTCAGTACTTC. It specifies CSARGSVAKNIQYF.

There are a few counts of this clonotype. For a library built for alpha chains, this beta chain is a stray read; little rests on its size. The chain joins TRBV20-1 to TRBJ2-3, with D perhaps matching TRBD2 (5 bases). V lost 0 bases, J lost 2 bases, and 9 bases lay in between. CDR1 DFQATT and CDR2 SNEGSKA come from the germline V gene (reference sequence). The CDR3 is 14 amino acids. CDR3 coding DNA: TGCAGTGCTAGAGATCTCCGGGACACAGATACGCAGTATTTT. It specifies CSARDLRDTDTQYF.